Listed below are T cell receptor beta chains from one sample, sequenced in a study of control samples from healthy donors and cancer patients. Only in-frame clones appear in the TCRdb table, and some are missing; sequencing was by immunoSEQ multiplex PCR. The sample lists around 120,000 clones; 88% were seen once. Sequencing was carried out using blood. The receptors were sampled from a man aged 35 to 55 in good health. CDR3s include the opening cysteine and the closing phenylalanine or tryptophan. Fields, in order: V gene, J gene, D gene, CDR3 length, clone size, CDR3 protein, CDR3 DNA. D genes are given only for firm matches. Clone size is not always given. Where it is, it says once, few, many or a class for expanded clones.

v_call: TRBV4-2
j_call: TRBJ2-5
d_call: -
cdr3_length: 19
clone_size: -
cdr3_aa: CASSQSLWGEVGAEETQYF
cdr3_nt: TGTGCCAGCAGCCAATCCTTGTGGGGGGAGGTAGGGGCCGAAGAGACCCAGTACTTC

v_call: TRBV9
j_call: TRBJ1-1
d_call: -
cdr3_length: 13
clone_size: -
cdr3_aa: CASSVQPNTEAFF
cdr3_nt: TGTGCCAGCAGCGTACAACCGAACACTGAAGCTTTCTTT

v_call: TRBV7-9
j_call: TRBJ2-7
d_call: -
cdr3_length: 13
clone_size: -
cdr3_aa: CASSLGETYEQYF
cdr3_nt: TGTGCCAGCAGCTTAGGCGAGACCTACGAGCAGTACTTC

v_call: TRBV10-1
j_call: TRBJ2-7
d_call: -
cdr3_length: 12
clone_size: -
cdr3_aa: CASSEPAYEQYF
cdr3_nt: TGCGCCAGCAGTGAGCCGGCCTACGAGCAGTACTTC

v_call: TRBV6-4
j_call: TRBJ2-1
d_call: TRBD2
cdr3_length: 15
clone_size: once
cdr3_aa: CASSGDGGAYNEQFF
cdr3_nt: TGTGCCAGCAGTGGTGACGGGGGGGCGTACAATGAGCAGTTCTTC

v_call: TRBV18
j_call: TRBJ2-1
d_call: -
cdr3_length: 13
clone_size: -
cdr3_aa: CASSPARANEQFF
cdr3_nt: TGTGCCAGCTCACCCGCTCGGGCTAATGAGCAGTTCTTC

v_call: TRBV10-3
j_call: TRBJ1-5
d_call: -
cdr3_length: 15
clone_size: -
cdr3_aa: CAISEGGGSNQPQHF
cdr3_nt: TGTGCCATCAGTGAGGGAGGAGGTAGCAATCAGCCCCAGCATTTT

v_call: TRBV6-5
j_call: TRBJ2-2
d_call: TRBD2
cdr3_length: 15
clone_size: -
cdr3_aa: CASTSGATNTGELFF
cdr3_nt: TGTGCCAGCACTAGCGGGGCGACGAACACCGGGGAGCTGTTTTTT

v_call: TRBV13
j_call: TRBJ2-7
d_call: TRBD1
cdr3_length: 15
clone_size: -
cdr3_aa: CASSRQGGVSYEQYF
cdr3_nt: TGTGCCAGCAGCCGACAGGGGGGAGTCTCCTACGAGCAGTACTTC

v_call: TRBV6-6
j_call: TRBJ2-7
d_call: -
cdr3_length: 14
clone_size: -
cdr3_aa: CASSYPGTVYEQYF
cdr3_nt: TGTGCCAGCAGTTACCCGGGGACGGTCTACGAGCAGTACTTC

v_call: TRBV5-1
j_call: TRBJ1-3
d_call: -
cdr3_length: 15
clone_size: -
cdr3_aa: CASSLVAGARNTIYF
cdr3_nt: TGCGCCAGCAGCTTGGTAGCGGGAGCCAGAAACACCATATATTTT

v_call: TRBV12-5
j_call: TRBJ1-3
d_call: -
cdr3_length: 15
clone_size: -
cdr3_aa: CASALRISTGNTIYF
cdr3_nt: TGTGCTAGTGCCCTGAGGATCTCAACGGGAAACACCATATATTTT